The 5 T cell receptor beta chains in this list originate from one sample, sequenced in a study of radiotherapy plus CTLA-4 blockade in lung cancer. Profiled with immunoSEQ multiplex PCR; TCRdb holds only in-frame clones, not every one. The repertoire holds 75,000 to 100,000 clones, about 91% seen once, with approximately 5% in the top ten. The source was peripheral blood, collected from a patient treated with radiotherapy plus ipilimumab. These receptors all stem from a human donor with non-small cell lung cancer that progressed on radiotherapy plus ipilimumab.

This clone was seen a few times. The J gene is TRBJ2-2, the V gene TRBV6-5; D is uncertain. The length of the CDR3 is 12 residues. Germline-derived CDR1 and CDR2 are MNHEY and SVGAGI. The V end lost 6 bases, the J end lost 2 bases, and 4 bases lay between the germline ends. CDR3 DNA: TGTGCCAGCAGGATTAACACCGGGGAGCTGTTTTTT. Protein: CASRINTGELFF.

The J gene is TRBJ2-3, the V gene TRBV30; D is undetermined. CDR1 GTSNPN and CDR2 SVGIG come from the germline V gene (reference sequence). Trimming took off 2 bases at V and 2 bases at J, with 5 bases between the two ends. The CDR3 covers 12 residues. In DNA form, the CDR3 reads TGTGCCTGGAGTCCTATCACAGATACGCAGTATTTT. Translating it yields CAWSPITDTQYF.

CDR3 DNA: TGTGCCAGCAGGGGTACCGGGACGCCGAACACTGAAGCTTTCTTT. Residues: CASRGTGTPNTEAFF. The V call is TRBV9, the J call TRBJ1-1; a possible D gene is TRBD1 (5 bases). CDR1 and CDR2 (germline): SGDLS, YYNGEE. The length of the CDR3 is 15 residues. The ends were cut back, 5 bases at V and 1 base at J, with 15 bases in the middle.

This clone was observed a single time. This sequence joins TRBV11-2 and TRBJ2-5, with 9 bases lining up with TRBD1. The CDR3 spans 15 residues. Germline assignment: CDR1 SGHAT and CDR2 FQNNGV. J lost 0 bases, V lost 1 base, and 0 bases had no gene match. The CDR3 DNA sequence: TGTGCCAGCAGCTTAGGGGACAGGGACCAAGAGACCCAGTACTTC. This codes for CASSLGDRDQETQYF.

This chain uses TRBV7-9 with TRBJ1-4, with 9 bases that match TRBD1. V lost 4 bases to trimming and J lost 5 bases; unmatched junction nucleotides: 2. Germline-derived CDR1 and CDR2 are SEHNR and FQNEAQ (reference sequence). There are 14 residues in the CDR3. The CDR3 DNA reads TGTGCCAGCAGCTACGGGACAGGGAATGAAAAACTGTTTTTT. Its protein is CASSYGTGNEKLFF.